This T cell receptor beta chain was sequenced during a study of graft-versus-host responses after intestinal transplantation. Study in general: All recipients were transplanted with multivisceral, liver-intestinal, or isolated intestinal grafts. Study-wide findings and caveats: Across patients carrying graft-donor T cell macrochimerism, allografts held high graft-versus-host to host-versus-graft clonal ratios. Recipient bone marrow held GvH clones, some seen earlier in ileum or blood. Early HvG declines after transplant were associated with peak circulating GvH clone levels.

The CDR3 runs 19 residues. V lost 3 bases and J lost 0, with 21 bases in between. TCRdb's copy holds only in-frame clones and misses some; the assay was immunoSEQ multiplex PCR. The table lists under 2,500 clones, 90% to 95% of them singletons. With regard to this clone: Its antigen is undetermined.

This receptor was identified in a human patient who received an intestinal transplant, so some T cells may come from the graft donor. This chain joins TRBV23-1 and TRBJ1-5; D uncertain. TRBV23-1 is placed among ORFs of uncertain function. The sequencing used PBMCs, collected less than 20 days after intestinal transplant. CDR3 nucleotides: TGCGCCAGCAGTCACTCGCGTCGAGGTTCTTCATATAGCAATCAGCCCCAGCATTTT. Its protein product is CASSHSRRGSSYSNQPQHF.